This T cell receptor (beta chain) was sequenced during a study of shared clonotypes between healthy human individuals. Every donor was a Caucasian adult from Nashville, Tennessee. Only in-frame clones appear in the TCRdb table, and some are missing; sequencing was by immunoSEQ multiplex PCR. The data contain some 360,000 clones, around four fifths of them singletons. Trimming stripped 3 bases from V and 4 bases from J, with 14 bases between. Germline V lookup: CDR1 ENHRY, CDR2 SYGVKD. The CDR3 loop spans 15 amino acids. This chain uses TRBV10-3 with TRBJ2-3; possibly TRBD2 for D (5 bases). The sample was memory CD4+ T cells sorted from blood. Specified subset: CD45RA-negative fraction. The source of this sequence is a young man in good health. The CDR3 nucleotides read TGTGCCATCAGTGACGAGGGCCCACCTTCAGATACGCAGTATTTT. Translating it yields CAISDEGPPSDTQYF.